This TCR beta chain was captured in a study of cytomegalovirus exposure and HLA in healthy donors listed by TCRdb under 2017. Concerning the study at large: In an earlier analysis of about 560 of the donors, around 300 Gb of sequence data and just under 120 million unique TCR beta sequences from 150 million to 200 million T cells were reported. Genome-wide SNP genotypes for about 55% of the 666 donors were used in a later genetic analysis, which treated that subset as a discovery cohort. Of the 300 to 500 genotyped donors, 81% were placed in the genetic ancestry cluster associated with self-reported Caucasian donors. The T cell repertoires of under 700 subjects were profiled by immunosequencing and related to cytomegalovirus serostatus. The study combined high-throughput TCR immunosequencing, statistical association of individual TCRs with disease status, and machine learning to predict cytomegalovirus infection status. Among about 370 genotyped donors of the cohort, an average of roughly 230,000 unique TCR beta nucleotide sequences was sequenced per donor, of which about 19% were non-productive. A later analysis re-analyzed previously published TCR beta repertoires from about 730 donors and added high-resolution HLA genotyping to study TCR occurrence patterns. A separate validation cohort of approximately 120 different subjects was used in addition to the approximately 640-subject first cohort. The study aimed to test whether cataloging public T cell receptors could reveal signatures of past pathogen exposure. Alongside the repertoire data, information on donor age, sex, ethnicity and CMV serostatus was compiled. In an earlier analysis of roughly 600 of the donors, high-throughput TCR beta sequencing was used to judge whether each TCR beta V gene segment behaved as functional or pseudogenic. The later analysis used no new phenotypic data to find candidate immune exposures, relying instead on TCR beta sequences and their occurrence across donors. Both class I and class II loci were covered by HLA typing, at four-digit resolution. Approximately 310 gigabases of sequencing data and tens of millions of unique TCR sequences made up an early release that covered 640 HLA-typed donors. Every discovery cohort repertoire had been produced on one sequencing platform. Because of strong linkage in the cohort, roughly 5 DR-DQ haplotypes were treated as single units for association and clustering. The number of donors typed differed by locus, with 629-630 for A, B, C, DRB1 and DQB1, 522 for DQA1, 606 for DPA1, and approximately 470 for DPB1. Broad study findings and their caveats: Because HLA typing was unavailable for some donors at each locus, only the typed subset was used in association tests. A later analysis associated approximately 17,000 TCR beta sequences with specific HLA alleles at a false discovery rate of 0.05. A later genetic analysis reported fewer N-insertions in productive TCRs among donors in an Asian-associated ancestry cluster than the approximately 670-donor mean. While some public TCRs were present in many individuals, most TCR sequences turned up only very rarely across donors. In a later genetic analysis, a missense DCLRE1C variant was associated with V-gene and J-gene trimming of TCR beta chains, and the association was replicated in an independent cohort. According to a later analysis, most CMV-associated TCR beta chains appeared to be HLA-restricted, and the HLA associations seemed to be driven largely by CMV exposure. In a later analysis, several top co-occurrence clusters were reported to appear linked to parvovirus B19, influenza, CMV and Epstein-Barr virus. In vitro tests confirmed that a few of the cytomegalovirus-associated TCR beta chains recognize cytomegalovirus antigens. Broadly in line with IMGT annotations, most TCR beta V segments showed up in productive rearrangements about 87% or about 30% of the time in an earlier analysis of some 590 of the donors. Correlated functional status among segregating V segments might be attributable to linkage disequilibrium, but an unknown experimental factor could not be ruled out. Some IMGT-functional V segments, including TRBV6-2 and TRBV6-3, could not be told apart with the 87-base-pair reads, so those segments were excluded. The earlier analysis of approximately 560 of the donors excluded some 15 rarely observed V segments, including chromosome 9 orphons, because counts were too low. A total of roughly 160 TCR beta chains were listed by the study as associated with cytomegalovirus. In this cohort, only TCR beta chains were sequenced, and detectable features were limited by the absence of alpha or paired-chain data. A cluster of highly shared sequence variants was judged likely to be a technical artifact of the sequencing pipeline. Sequencing depth was assumed to be roughly uniform across donors in the presence/absence analyses, though that assumption may not hold. A further reported finding was that TCR beta sequences accurately predicted the HLA-A and HLA-B alleles for most subjects in the first cohort. The authors suggested that the approach could potentially be extended to other disease states and immunological phenotypes. When HLA alleles, especially DR and DQ, strongly co-occurred, TCR associations were difficult to assign to individual alleles. The only immune exposure information available for the cohort was CMV serostatus. Cytomegalovirus status was reported to be diagnosed by the classifier with high specificity and sensitivity in both the original and validation cohorts. A later analysis found that HLA-associated TCR beta chains were more clonally expanded and had lower generation probabilities than equally common non-associated chains. A later analysis found that TCR association rates varied across HLA loci, with DRB1 alleles showing the most associated TCRs and HLA-C alleles the fewest.

Worth noting for this clone: Its antigen has not been determined. The sample holds no much larger clone one base away, and base qualities are not on file.

The library relied on the immunoSEQ multiplex PCR assay. A mixture of 60 forward primers for TCR Vbeta segments and 13 reverse primers for TCR Jbeta segments was used in the multiplex PCR. The CDR3 region of rearranged TCR beta genes was amplified from genomic DNA with a multiplex PCR assay. On the Illumina HiSeq System, the amplified TCR beta libraries were sequenced as 87-base-pair reads. The original pipeline was this. Across the roughly 640 repertoires, a later analysis counted approximately 75 million unique TCR beta chains, about 10 million of which were shared by at least two donors. Raw reads were error-corrected and collapsed into unique sequences with a nearest-neighbor algorithm that merged closely related sequences to remove PCR and sequencing errors. To assign V, D and J gene segments, CDR3 sequences were aligned to IMGT reference sequences. For a sequence to be retained, at least a six-nucleotide match to both a V gene segment and a J gene segment was required. A rearrangement counted as productive if the CDR3 had no stop codons and remained in frame with V and J, and every other rearrangement counted as non-productive. CDR3 was defined according to IMGT convention as the region running from the second conserved V-encoded cysteine to the conserved J-encoded phenylalanine. The earlier analysis of 500 to 600 of the donors excluded sequences that lacked an unambiguous match to a single V gene segment. An earlier analysis of about 600 of the donors called V segments functional above 56.7% productive rearrangements and segregating when the between-donor standard deviation exceeded 5%. To diagnose cytomegalovirus status from the catalog of TCR beta chain sequences, a statistical classification framework was built. In a later analysis, TCR nucleotide sequences were compared against IMGT/GENE-DB human TR gene sequences so that V and J genes could be assigned. A later analysis assigned CDR3 sequences and most-parsimonious VDJ recombination scenarios with the TCRdist pipeline. In a later analysis, every TCR beta chain was defined by the combination of its CDR3 amino acid sequence and its V-gene family, and reads without a unique V-gene family were dropped. A later analysis removed several hundred highly shared, low-generation-probability nucleotide sequences to deal with suspected cross-contamination and a sequencing artifact. A later analysis calculated a clonal expansion index for each public chain from normalized within-repertoire ranks of inferred template counts. A later analysis computed generation probabilities with a VDJ recombination model fitted to out-of-frame rearrangements, and checked the results against IGoR. In a later analysis, hypergeometric tests were used to score TCR-TCR, TCR-HLA and TCR-CMV co-occurrence, with a repertoire-size bias correction applied to TCR pairs. In a later analysis, false discovery rates were estimated by permuting HLA or CMV assignments 20 times. In a later analysis, co-occurring TCRs were grouped using DBSCAN, and TCRdist sequence similarity was added for clustering within HLA-allele-positive subsets. For co-occurrence clustering, repertoires with fewer than 30,000 or more than 120,000 public chains were excluded, along with five repertoires with anomalous nucleotide sharing. TCRdb limited this immuneACCESS table to in-frame rearrangements with V and J called. A share of clones is missing; checked studies link under half to unresolved V genes, and the rest is unexplained. The V and J calls and clone size are taken from that table; D and trimming were inferred from the DNA. The sample table lists 90,000 to 130,000 clones, approximately 60% of them with a count of one. The top ten hold 2.2% of the sample.

The cohort was made up of 666 healthy bone marrow donors. Cohort members were all nominally healthy when sampled, although unrecorded immune exposures were likely present. The donor was CMV seronegative and was included in the group of several hundred seronegative cohort members. A peripheral blood sample was collected from each donor, and TCR beta sequencing was performed on peripheral blood mononuclear cells. Genomic DNA extraction from the blood cell samples was performed with the Qiagen DNeasy Blood Extraction Kit. The CDR3 sequence holds 13 residues, the cysteine and phenylalanine included. Only CDR3 DNA remains: 39 bases, in frame from the first base. The germline V gene (reference sequence) provides CDR1 LNHDA and CDR2 SQIVND. V is shortened by 5 bases, J by 2 bases, and the region joining them spans 10 bases.

Sequenced input: PBMCs. The clonotype comes from a woman under 40 in good health and CMV-seronegative. This receptor chain uses TRBV19 and TRBJ2-7; confidence is insufficient to name the D gene. The CDR3 reads as follows: CASSLGQTYEQYF. The DNA sequence follows: TGTGCCAGTAGTCTAGGGCAGACCTACGAGCAGTACTTC.